The T cell receptor (beta chain) described here comes from a study of cytomegalovirus exposure and HLA in healthy donors. General study findings and limits: Within an earlier analysis, most TCR beta V segments proved productive either about 90% or about 30% of the time. The listing of some 170 TCR beta chains classed them as cytomegalovirus-associated. TRBV6-2, TRBV6-3 and other indistinguishable V segments were excluded.

Of note for this clone: Its antigen is undetermined.

There are 14 residues in the CDR3. The germline V gene encodes CDR1 SGHKS and CDR2 YYEKEE (reference sequence). V shed 1 base, J shed 2 bases, and the junction held 1 base outside the gene matches. Use of 60 Vbeta and 13 Jbeta primers characterized the PCR. Data came from immunoSEQ multiplex PCR; TCRdb stores just in-frame clones and leaves some out. This sample has fewer than 200,000 clones, with roughly 75% found just once. The source is a man between 18 and 35 years old in good health and CMV-seronegative. This chain links TRBV5-5 with TRBJ1-2; the match to TRBD1 covers 8 bases. The source material was PBMCs. CDR3 loop: CASSLRTGNYGYTF. CDR3 nucleotides: TGTGCCAGCAGCTTGCGGACAGGGAACTATGGCTACACCTTC.